Listed below are T cell receptor beta chains from one sample, sequenced in a study of human T cells and chemical hapten exposure. Via MiXCR, TCRdb re-called the RACE reads, giving one row per CDR3 protein. The sample records fewer than 300,000 distinct CDR3 sequences, approximately 7.5% being singletons. Here the sequenced sample was whole blood, taken in connection with sensitization to the hapten diphenylcyclopropenone (DPC). These receptors were obtained from a man aged 18 to 29 with alopecia areata. Some clones in this sample may be carry-over from other donors' samples. CDR3s leave out the opening cysteine and the closing phenylalanine or tryptophan. A D gene is named only where the DNA matches it firmly.

J gene: TRBJ1-1; D gene: TRBD1; V gene: TRBV10-2; CDR3 protein: ASRAGTVGTEAF
J gene: TRBJ2-3; D gene: -; V gene: TRBV12-3/TRBV12-4; CDR3 protein: ASNLGLDTDTQY
J gene: TRBJ1-2; D gene: -; V gene: TRBV28; CDR3 protein: ASSSPGGEGYGYT
J gene: TRBJ2-7; D gene: TRBD2; V gene: TRBV7-8; CDR3 protein: ASRGTSAYEQY
J gene: TRBJ2-4; D gene: TRBD2; V gene: TRBV20-1; CDR3 protein: SARESGGITKNIQY
J gene: TRBJ2-2; D gene: -; V gene: TRBV20-1; CDR3 protein: SASRQDTGELF
J gene: TRBJ1-5; D gene: -; V gene: TRBV3-1; CDR3 protein: ASSQAAGEGQPQH
J gene: TRBJ2-1; D gene: -; V gene: TRBV20-1; CDR3 protein: SASEAVTSYNEQF
J gene: TRBJ2-5; D gene: TRBD2; V gene: TRBV7-2; CDR3 protein: ASTYDGLAGGQETQY
J gene: TRBJ1-5; D gene: -; V gene: TRBV24-1; CDR3 protein: ATSEAGERESQPQH
J gene: TRBJ1-2; D gene: -; V gene: TRBV28; CDR3 protein: ASSLSGRQNWYT
J gene: TRBJ1-1; D gene: -; V gene: TRBV6-2/TRBV6-3; CDR3 protein: ASSHLNTEAF
J gene: TRBJ2-1; D gene: -; V gene: TRBV5-1; CDR3 protein: ASTLGGHNEQF
J gene: TRBJ2-3; D gene: -; V gene: TRBV7-2; CDR3 protein: ASRSNREGEADTQY
J gene: TRBJ1-1; D gene: -; V gene: TRBV10-2; CDR3 protein: ASSDNRAGTEAF
J gene: TRBJ2-5; D gene: -; V gene: TRBV11-2; CDR3 protein: ASSPEARSETQY
J gene: TRBJ2-1; D gene: -; V gene: TRBV6-2/TRBV6-3; CDR3 protein: ASSYSSTGRGEQF
J gene: TRBJ2-2; D gene: TRBD1; V gene: TRBV6-5; CDR3 protein: ASSYSFRQGMNTGELF
J gene: TRBJ1-1; D gene: -; V gene: TRBV7-9; CDR3 protein: ASSPQGATMNTEAF
J gene: TRBJ2-7; D gene: TRBD2; V gene: TRBV4-2; CDR3 protein: ASSQTLASGFYEQY
J gene: TRBJ1-5; D gene: -; V gene: TRBV12-3/TRBV12-4; CDR3 protein: ASSPSGSQPQH
J gene: TRBJ1-1; D gene: -; V gene: TRBV5-1; CDR3 protein: ASSEIGQNTEAF
J gene: TRBJ2-5; D gene: TRBD1; V gene: TRBV7-2; CDR3 protein: ASSTGGEETQY
J gene: TRBJ1-2; D gene: TRBD1; V gene: TRBV6-6; CDR3 protein: ASRTGTGGFYGYT
J gene: TRBJ2-1; D gene: -; V gene: TRBV7-3; CDR3 protein: ASSSNNDWEQF
J gene: TRBJ1-5; D gene: -; V gene: TRBV28; CDR3 protein: ASSRGRKDNQPQH
J gene: TRBJ1-1; D gene: -; V gene: TRBV5-6; CDR3 protein: ASSSTGENTEAF
J gene: TRBJ2-4; D gene: -; V gene: TRBV6-5; CDR3 protein: ASSLGQPRGSIQY
J gene: TRBJ2-1; D gene: TRBD1; V gene: TRBV12-3/TRBV12-4; CDR3 protein: ASSSSGGPYEQF
J gene: TRBJ1-2; D gene: -; V gene: TRBV7-2; CDR3 protein: ASSADQTANYGHT